Listed below are T cell receptor beta chains from one sample, sequenced in a study of graft-versus-host responses after intestinal transplantation. Their specific antigens are unknown. This table comes from immunoSEQ multiplex PCR, and its TCRdb copy is limited to in-frame clones, with some not included. The sample lists 70,000 to 95,000 clones, around 93% occurring once. The specimen was unstimulated CD8+ T cells sorted from spleen or lymph node cells, collected before transplant. These receptors were obtained from a human donor who was the organ donor for an intestinal transplant. Each CDR3 is given without its conserved first and last residue.

J: TRBJ2-1
V: TRBV9
length: 14
CDR3: ASSMNLAGTAHEQF

J: TRBJ2-3
V: TRBV5-1
length: 13
CDR3: ASSSWTSGTDTQY

J: TRBJ2-7
V: TRBV19
length: 11
CDR3: ASGTGSSYEQY

J: TRBJ1-3
V: TRBV18
length: 15
CDR3: ASSPGPRDRPGNTIY

J: TRBJ2-5
V: TRBV5-1
length: 11
CDR3: ASSPFLQETQY

J: TRBJ2-1
V: TRBV5-4
length: 12
CDR3: ATRTSGGAGEQF

J: TRBJ2-7
V: TRBV19
length: 13
CDR3: ASSGQGALAYEQY

J: TRBJ1-1
V: TRBV30
length: 12
CDR3: AWKDRGMNTEAF

J: TRBJ1-1
V: TRBV4-2
length: 12
CDR3: ASSQESRTPEAF

J: TRBJ2-7
V: TRBV7-8
length: 14
CDR3: ASSPYQWAHTYEQY

J: TRBJ2-7
V: TRBV7-9
length: 13
CDR3: ASSRSGTYAYEQY

J: TRBJ1-2
V: TRBV19
length: 10
CDR3: ASSWDRYGYT